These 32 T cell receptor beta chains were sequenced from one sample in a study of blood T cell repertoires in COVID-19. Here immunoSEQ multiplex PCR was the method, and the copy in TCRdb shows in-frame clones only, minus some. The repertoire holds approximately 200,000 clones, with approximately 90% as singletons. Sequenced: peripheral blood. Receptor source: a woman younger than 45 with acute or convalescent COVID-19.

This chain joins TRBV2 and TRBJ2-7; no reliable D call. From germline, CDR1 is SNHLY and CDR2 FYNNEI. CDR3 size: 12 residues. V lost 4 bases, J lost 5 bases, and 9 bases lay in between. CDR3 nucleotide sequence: TGTGCCAGCAGTGCCCCCCCTAACGAGCAGTACTTC. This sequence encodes CASSAPPNEQYF.

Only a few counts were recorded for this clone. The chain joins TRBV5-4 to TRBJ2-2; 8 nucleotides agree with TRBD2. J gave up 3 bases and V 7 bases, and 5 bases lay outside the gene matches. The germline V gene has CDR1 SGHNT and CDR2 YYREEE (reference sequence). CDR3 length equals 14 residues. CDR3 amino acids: CASRREVHTGELFF. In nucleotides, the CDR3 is TGTGCCAGCCGGCGGGAGGTACACACCGGGGAGCTGTTTTTT. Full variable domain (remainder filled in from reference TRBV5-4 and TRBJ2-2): ETGVTQSPTHLIKTRGQQVTLRCSSQSGHNTVSWYQQALGQGPQFIFQYYREEENGRGNFPPRFSGLQFPNYSSELNVNALELDDSALYLCASRREVHTGELFFGEGSRLTVL.

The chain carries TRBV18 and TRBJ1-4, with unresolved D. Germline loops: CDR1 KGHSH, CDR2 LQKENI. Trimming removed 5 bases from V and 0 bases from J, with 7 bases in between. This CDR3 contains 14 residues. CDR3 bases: TGTGCCAGCTCATACAAAGCAACTAATGAAAAACTGTTTTTT. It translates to CASSYKATNEKLFF.

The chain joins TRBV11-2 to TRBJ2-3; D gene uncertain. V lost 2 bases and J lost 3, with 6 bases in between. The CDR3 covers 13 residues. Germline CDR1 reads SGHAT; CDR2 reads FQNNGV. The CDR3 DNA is TGTGCCAGCAGCTTAAGCAGGACAGATACGCAGTATTTT. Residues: CASSLSRTDTQYF.

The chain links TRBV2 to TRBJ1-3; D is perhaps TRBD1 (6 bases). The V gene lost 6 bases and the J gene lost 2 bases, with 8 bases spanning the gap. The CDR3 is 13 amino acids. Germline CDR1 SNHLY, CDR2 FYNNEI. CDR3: CASSRQAGNTIYF. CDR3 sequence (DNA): TGTGCCAGCAGCAGACAGGCTGGAAACACCATATATTTT.

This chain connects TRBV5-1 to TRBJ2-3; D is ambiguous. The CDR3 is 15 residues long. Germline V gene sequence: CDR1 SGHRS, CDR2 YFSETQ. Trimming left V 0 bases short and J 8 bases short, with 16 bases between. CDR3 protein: CASSLAATKPSTQYF. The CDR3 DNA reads TGCGCCAGCAGCTTGGCCGCGACAAAACCTTCTACGCAGTATTTT.

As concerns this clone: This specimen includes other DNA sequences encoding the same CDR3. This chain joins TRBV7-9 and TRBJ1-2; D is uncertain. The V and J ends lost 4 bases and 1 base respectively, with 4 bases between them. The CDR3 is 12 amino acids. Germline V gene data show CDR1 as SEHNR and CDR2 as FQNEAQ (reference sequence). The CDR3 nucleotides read TGTGCCAGCAGCTCCCGTAACTATGGCTACACCTTC. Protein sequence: CASSSRNYGYTF.

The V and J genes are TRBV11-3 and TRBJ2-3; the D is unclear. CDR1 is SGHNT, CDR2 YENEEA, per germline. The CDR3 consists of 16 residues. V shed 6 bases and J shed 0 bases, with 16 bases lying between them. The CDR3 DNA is TGTGCCAGCAGTCCCAGACTGGAGACTAGCACAGATACGCAGTATTTT. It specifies CASSPRLETSTDTQYF.

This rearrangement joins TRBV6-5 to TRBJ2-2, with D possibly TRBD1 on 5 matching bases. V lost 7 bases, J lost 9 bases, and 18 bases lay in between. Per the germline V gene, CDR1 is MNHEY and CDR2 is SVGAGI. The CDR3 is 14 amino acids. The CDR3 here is CASTEGVNSRELFF. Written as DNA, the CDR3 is TGTGCCAGCACCGAAGGGGTGAACAGTAGGGAGCTGTTTTTT.

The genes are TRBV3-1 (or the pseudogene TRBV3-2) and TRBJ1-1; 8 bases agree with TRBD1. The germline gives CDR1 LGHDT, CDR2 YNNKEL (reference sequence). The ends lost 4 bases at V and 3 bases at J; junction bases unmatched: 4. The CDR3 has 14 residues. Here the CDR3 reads CASSLRGPYTEAFF. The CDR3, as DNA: TGTGCCAGCAGCCTCAGGGGGCCTTACACTGAAGCTTTCTTT.

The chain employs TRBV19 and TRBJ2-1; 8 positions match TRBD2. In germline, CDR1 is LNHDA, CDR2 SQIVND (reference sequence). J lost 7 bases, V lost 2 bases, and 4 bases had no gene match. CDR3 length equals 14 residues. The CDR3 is CASSITGGPNEQFF. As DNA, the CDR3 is TGTGCCAGTAGTATAACGGGAGGGCCTAATGAGCAGTTCTTC.

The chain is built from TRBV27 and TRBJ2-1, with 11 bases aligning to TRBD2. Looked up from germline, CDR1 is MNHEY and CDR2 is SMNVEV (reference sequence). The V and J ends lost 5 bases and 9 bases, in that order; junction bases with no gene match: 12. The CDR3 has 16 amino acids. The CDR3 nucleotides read TGTGCCAGCAGTGTCTGGCTAGCGGGAGGTATATTTGAGCAGTTCTTC. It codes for CASSVWLAGGIFEQFF.

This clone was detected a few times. CDR3 sequence (DNA): TGTGCCAGCAGTTTTACCCAGACAGGGTATGGAAACACCATATATTTT. Encoded protein: CASSFTQTGYGNTIYF. V usage is TRBV6-5 and J usage is TRBJ1-3; 7 nucleotides line up with TRBD1. The CDR3 has 16 amino acids. Germline V gene sequence: CDR1 MNHEY, CDR2 SVGAGI. With V trimmed by 4 bases and J by 3 bases, 9 bases remained unmatched.

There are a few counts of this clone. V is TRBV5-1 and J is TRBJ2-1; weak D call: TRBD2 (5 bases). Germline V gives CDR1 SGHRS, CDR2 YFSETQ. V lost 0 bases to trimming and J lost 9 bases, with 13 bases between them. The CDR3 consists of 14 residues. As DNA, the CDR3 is TGCGCCAGCAGCTTGGCTGGGTTCGGAGGTGAGCAGTTCTTC. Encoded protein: CASSLAGFGGEQFF.

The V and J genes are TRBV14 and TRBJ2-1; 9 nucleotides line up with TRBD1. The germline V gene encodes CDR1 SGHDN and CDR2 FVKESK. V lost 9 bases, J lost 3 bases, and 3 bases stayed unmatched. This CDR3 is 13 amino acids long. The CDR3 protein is CASRQGVYNEQFF. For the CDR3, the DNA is TGTGCCAGTCGACAGGGGGTCTACAATGAGCAGTTCTTC.

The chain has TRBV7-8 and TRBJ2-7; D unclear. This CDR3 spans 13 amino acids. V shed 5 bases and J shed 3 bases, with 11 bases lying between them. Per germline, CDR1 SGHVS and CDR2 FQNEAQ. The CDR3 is CASSPQLSYEQYF. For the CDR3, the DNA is TGTGCCAGCAGCCCACAGTTGAGCTACGAGCAGTACTTC.

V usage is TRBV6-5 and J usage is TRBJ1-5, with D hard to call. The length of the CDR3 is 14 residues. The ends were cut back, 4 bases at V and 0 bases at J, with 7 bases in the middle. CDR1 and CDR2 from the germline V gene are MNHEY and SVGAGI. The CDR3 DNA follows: TGTGCCAGCAGTTTGAGAGCTAGCAATCAGCCCCAGCATTTT. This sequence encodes CASSLRASNQPQHF.

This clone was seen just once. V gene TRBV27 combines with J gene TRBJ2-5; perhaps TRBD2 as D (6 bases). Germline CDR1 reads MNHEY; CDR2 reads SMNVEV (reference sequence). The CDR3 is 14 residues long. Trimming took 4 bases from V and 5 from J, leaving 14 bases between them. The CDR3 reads CASSSGTLGETQYF. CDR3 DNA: TGTGCCAGCAGTTCCGGGACTCTGGGGGAGACCCAGTACTTC.

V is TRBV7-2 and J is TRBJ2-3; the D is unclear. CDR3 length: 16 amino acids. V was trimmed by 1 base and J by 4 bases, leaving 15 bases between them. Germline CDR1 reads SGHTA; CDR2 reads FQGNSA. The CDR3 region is CASSLVVGPRSDTQYF. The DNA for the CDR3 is TGTGCCAGCAGCTTAGTGGTGGGCCCTCGCTCAGATACGCAGTATTTT. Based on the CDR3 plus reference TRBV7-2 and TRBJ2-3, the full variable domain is GAGVSQSPSNKVTEKGKDVELRCDPISGHTALYWYRQSLGQGLEFLIYFQGNSAPDKSGLPSDRFSAERTGGSVSTLTIQRTQQEDSAVYLCASSLVVGPRSDTQYFGPGTRLTVL.

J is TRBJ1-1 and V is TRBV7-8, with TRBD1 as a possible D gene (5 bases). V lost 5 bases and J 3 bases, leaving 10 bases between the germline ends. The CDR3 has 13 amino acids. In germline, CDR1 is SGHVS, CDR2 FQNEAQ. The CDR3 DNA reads TGTGCCAGCAGCCGCTTCAGGGACACTGAAGCTTTCTTT. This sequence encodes CASSRFRDTEAFF.

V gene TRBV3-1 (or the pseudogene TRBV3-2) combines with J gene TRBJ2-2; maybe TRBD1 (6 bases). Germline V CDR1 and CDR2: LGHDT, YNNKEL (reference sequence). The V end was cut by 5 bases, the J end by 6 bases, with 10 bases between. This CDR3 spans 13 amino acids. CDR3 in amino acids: CASSTGKSGELFF. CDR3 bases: TGTGCCAGCAGCACAGGGAAGTCCGGGGAGCTGTTTTTT.

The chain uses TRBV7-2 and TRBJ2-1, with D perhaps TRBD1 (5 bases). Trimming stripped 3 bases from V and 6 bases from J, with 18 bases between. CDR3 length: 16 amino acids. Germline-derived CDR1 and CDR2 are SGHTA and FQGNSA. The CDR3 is CASSLKGISRGNEQFF. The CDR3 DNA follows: TGTGCCAGCAGCTTGAAGGGGATCTCCAGAGGCAATGAGCAGTTCTTC.

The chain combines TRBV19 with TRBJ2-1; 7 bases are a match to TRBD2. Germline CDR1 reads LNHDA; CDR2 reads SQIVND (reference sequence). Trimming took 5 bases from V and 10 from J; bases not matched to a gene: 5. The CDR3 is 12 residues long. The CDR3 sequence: CASSLPAGEQFF. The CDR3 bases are TGTGCCAGTAGTCTTCCAGCGGGGGAGCAGTTCTTC.

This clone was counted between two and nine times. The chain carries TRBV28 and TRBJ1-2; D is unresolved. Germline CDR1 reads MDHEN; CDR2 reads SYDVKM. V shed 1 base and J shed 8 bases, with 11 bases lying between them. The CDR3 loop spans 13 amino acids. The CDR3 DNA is TGTGCCAGCAGTTTATTATCCGGGTGGGGCTACACCTTC. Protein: CASSLLSGWGYTF.

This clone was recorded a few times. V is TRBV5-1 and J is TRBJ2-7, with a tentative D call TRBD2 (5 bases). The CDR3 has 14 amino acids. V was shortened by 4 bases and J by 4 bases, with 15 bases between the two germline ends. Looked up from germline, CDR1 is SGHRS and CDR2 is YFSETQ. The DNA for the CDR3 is TGCGCCAGCAGCCAGGACTTCGAGGGTTACGAGCAGTACTTC. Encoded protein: CASSQDFEGYEQYF. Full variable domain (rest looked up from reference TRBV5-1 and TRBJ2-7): KAGVTQTPRYLIKTRGQQVTLSCSPISGHRSVSWYQQTPGQGLQFLFEYFSETQRNKGNFPGRFSGRQFSNSRSEMNVSTLELGDSALYLCASSQDFEGYEQYFGPGTRLTVT.

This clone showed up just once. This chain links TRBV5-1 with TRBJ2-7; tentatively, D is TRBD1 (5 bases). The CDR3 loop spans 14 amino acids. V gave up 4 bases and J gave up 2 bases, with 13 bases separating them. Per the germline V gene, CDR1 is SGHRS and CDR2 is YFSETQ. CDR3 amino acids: CASSTLQATYEQYF. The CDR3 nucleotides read TGCGCCAGCAGCACACTACAGGCTACCTACGAGCAGTACTTC.

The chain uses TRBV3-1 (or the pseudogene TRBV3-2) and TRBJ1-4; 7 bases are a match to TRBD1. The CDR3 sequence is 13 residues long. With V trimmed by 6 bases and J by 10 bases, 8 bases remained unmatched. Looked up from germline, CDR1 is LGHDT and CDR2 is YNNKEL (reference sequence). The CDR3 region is CASSATGRGKLFF. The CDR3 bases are TGTGCCAGCAGTGCGACAGGGAGAGGAAAACTGTTTTTT.

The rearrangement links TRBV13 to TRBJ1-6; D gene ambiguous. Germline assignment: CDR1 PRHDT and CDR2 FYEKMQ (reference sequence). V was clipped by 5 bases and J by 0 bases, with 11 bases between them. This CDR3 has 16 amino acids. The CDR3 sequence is CASSIRASSYNSPLHF. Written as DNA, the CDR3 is TGTGCCAGCAGCATCCGTGCCAGCTCCTATAATTCACCCCTCCACTTT.

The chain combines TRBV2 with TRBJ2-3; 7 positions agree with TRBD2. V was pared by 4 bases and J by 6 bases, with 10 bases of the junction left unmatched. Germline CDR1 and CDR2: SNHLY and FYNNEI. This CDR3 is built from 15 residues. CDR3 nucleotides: TGTGCCAGCAGTGTCGGTGGGAGGGCTGGGGATACGCAGTATTTT. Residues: CASSVGGRAGDTQYF.

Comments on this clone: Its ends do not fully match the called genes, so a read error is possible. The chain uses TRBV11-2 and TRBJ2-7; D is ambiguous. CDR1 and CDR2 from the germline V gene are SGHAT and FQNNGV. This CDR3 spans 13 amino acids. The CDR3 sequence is CASSLSTPYEQYF. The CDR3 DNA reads TGTGCCAGCAGCTTATCTACCCCCTATGAGCAGTACTTC.

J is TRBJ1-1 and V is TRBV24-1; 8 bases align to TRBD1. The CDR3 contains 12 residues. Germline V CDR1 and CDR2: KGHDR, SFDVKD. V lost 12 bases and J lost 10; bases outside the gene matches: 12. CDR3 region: CASQGLTGAAFF. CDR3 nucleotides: TGTGCCTCCCAAGGCCTGACAGGGGCAGCTTTCTTT.

CDR3 DNA sequence: TGTGCCAGCACCGAGTGGCAGGGGCGGGCTTTCTTT. Protein product: CASTEWQGRAFF. V and J are TRBV7-9 and TRBJ1-1; the D gene is possibly TRBD1 (6 bases). The CDR3 consists of 12 residues. In germline, CDR1 is SEHNR, CDR2 FQNEAQ (reference sequence). Between the trimmed V and J ends, which lost 7 bases and 11 bases, there was a span of 17 bases.